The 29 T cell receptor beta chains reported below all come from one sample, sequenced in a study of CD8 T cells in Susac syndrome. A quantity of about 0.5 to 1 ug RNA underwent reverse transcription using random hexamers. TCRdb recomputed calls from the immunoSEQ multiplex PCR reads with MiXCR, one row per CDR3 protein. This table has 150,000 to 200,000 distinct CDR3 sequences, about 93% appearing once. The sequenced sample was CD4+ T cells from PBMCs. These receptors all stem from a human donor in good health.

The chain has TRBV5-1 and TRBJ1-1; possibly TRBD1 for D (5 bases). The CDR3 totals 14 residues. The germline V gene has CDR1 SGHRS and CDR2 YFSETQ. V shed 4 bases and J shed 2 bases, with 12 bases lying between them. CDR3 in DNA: TGCGCCAGCAGCCGGAGGACACCTAACACTGAAGCTTTCTTT. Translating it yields CASSRRTPNTEAFF.

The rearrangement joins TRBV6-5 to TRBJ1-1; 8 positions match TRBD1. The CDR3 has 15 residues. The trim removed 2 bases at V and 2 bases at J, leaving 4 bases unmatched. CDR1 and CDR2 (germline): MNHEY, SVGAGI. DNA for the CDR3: TGTGCCAGCAGTTACGGGCCAGGGGGCAACACTGAAGCTTTCTTT. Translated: CASSYGPGGNTEAFF.

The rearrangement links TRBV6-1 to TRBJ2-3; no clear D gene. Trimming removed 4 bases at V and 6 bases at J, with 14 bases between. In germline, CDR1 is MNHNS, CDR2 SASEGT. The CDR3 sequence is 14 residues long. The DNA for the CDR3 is TGTGCCAGCAGTGTAGTCAGACTGAGGGATACGCAGTATTTT. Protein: CASSVVRLRDTQYF.

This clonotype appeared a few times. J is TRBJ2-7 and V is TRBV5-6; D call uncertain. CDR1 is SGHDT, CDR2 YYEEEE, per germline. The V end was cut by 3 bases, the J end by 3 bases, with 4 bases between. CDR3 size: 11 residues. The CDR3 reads CASSSHYEQYF. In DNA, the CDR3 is TGTGCCAGCAGCTCACACTACGAGCAGTACTTC.

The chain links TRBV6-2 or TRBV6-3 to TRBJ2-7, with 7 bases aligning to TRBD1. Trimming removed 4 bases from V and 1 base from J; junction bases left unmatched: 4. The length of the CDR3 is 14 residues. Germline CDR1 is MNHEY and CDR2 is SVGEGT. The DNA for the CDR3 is TGTGCCAGCAGTTCACAGGGGCCGTCCTACGAGCAGTACTTC. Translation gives CASSSQGPSYEQYF.

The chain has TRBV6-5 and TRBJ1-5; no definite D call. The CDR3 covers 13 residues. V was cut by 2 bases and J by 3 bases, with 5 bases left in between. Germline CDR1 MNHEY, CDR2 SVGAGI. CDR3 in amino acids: CASSYGHNQPQHF. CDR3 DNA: TGTGCCAGCAGTTACGGGCACAATCAGCCCCAGCATTTT.

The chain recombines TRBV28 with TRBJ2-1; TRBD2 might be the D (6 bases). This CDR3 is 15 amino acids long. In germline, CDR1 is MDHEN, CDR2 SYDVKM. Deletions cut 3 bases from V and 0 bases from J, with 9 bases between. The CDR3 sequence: CASSFGGNSYNEQFF. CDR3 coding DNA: TGTGCCAGCAGTTTTGGCGGGAACTCCTACAATGAGCAGTTCTTC.

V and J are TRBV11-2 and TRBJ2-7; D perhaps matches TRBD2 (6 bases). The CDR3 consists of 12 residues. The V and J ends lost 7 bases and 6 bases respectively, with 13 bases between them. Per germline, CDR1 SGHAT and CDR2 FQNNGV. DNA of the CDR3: TGTGCCAGCACCTACATGGGGGGCGAGCAGTACTTC. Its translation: CASTYMGGEQYF.

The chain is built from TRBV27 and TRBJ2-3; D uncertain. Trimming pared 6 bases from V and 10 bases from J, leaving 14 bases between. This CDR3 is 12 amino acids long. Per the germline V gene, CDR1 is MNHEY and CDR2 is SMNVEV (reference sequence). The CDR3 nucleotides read TGTGCCAGCAGCCCGGACCGTGCGCCGCAGTATTTT. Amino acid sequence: CASSPDRAPQYF.

This CDR3 reads CALRGTGKNIQYF. The CDR3 DNA reads TGTGCCCTAAGGGGAACAGGCAAAAACATTCAGTACTTC. The J gene is TRBJ2-4, the V gene TRBV7-2; the D gene is possibly TRBD1 (5 bases). Looked up from germline, CDR1 is SGHTA and CDR2 is FQGNSA. The CDR3 is 13 residues long. Trimming pared 11 bases from V and 3 bases from J, leaving 14 bases between.

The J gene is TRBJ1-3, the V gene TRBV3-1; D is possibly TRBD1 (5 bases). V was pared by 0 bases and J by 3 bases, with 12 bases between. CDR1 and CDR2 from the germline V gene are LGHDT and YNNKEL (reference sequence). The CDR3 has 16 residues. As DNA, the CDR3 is TGTGCCAGCAGCCAAGAAGGGGCTGGGAGTGGAAACACCATATATTTT. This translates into CASSQEGAGSGNTIYF.

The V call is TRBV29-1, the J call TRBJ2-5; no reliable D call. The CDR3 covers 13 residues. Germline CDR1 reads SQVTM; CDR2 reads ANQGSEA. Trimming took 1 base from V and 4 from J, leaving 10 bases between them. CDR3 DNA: TGCAGCGTTGAAGGTCGGCGAGGAGAGACCCAGTACTTC. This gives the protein CSVEGRRGETQYF.

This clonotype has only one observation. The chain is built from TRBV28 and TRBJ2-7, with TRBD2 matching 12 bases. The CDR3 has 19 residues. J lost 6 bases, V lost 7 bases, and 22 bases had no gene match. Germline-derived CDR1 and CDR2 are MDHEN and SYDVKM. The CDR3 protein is CASITVGGSRTSGEGEQYF. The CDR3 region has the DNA TGTGCCAGCATAACAGTCGGGGGAAGCCGGACTAGCGGGGAGGGCGAGCAGTACTTC.

The CDR3 here is CAWSITFYNSPLHF. CDR3 DNA: TGTGCCTGGAGTATAACCTTTTATAATTCACCCCTCCACTTT. The V call is TRBV30, the J call TRBJ1-6; D unclear. This CDR3 has 14 amino acids. The V end was cut by 2 bases, the J end by 4 bases, with 9 bases between. Germline lookup yields CDR1 GTSNPN and CDR2 SVGIG (reference sequence).

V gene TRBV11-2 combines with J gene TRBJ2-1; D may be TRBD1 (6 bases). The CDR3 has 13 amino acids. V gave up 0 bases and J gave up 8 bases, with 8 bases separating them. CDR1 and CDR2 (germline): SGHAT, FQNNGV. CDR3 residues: CASSLDRGDEQFF. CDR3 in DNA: TGTGCCAGCAGCTTAGACAGGGGCGATGAGCAGTTCTTC.

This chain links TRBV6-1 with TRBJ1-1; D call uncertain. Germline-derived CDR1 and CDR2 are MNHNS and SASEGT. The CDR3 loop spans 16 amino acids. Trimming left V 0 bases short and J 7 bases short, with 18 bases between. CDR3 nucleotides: TGTGCCAGCAGTGAAGCTTCCTTAGCCGTTAGGAATGAAGCTTTCTTT. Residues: CASSEASLAVRNEAFF.

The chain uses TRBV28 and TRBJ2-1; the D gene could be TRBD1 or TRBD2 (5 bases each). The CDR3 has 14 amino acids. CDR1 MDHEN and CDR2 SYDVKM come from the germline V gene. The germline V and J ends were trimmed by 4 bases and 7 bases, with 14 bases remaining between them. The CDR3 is CASSSGTEGNEQFF. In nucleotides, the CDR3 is TGTGCCAGCAGTTCCGGGACCGAGGGGAATGAGCAGTTCTTC.

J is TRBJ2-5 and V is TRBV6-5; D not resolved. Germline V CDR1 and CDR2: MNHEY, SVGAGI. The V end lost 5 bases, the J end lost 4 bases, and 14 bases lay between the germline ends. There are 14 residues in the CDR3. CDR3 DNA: TGTGCCAGCAGTCAAGGGCTGGGTTCAGAGACCCAGTACTTC. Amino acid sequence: CASSQGLGSETQYF.

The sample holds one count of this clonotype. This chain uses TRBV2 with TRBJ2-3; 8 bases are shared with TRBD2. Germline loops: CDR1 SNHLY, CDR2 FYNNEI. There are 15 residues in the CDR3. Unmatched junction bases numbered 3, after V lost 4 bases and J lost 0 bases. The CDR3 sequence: CASSVKRGSTDTQYF. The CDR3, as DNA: TGTGCCAGCAGTGTGAAGCGGGGGAGCACAGATACGCAGTATTTT.

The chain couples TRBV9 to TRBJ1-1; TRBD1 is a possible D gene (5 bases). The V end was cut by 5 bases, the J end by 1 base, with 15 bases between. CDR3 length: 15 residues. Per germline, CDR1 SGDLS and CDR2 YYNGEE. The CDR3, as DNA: TGTGCCAGCAGTCCCGCCGGGGGTGGGAACACTGAAGCTTTCTTT. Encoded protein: CASSPAGGGNTEAFF.

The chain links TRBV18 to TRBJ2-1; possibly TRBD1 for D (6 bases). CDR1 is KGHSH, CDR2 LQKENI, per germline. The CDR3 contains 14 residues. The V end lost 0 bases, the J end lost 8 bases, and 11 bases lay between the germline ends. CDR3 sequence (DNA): TGTGCCAGCTCACCACCCCAGGGGATGGATGAGCAGTTCTTC. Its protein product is CASSPPQGMDEQFF.

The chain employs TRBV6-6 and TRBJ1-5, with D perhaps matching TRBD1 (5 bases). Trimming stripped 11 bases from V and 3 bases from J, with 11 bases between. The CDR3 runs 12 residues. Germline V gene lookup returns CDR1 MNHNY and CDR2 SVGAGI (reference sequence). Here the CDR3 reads CACTGANQPQHF. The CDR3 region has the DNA TGTGCCTGCACCGGGGCCAATCAGCCCCAGCATTTT.

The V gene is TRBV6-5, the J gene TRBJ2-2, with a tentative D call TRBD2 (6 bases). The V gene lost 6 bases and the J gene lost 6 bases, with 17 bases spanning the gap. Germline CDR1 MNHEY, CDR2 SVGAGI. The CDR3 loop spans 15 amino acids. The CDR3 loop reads CASRLTAGGAGELFF. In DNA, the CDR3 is TGTGCCAGCAGACTAACGGCCGGCGGGGCCGGGGAGCTGTTTTTT.

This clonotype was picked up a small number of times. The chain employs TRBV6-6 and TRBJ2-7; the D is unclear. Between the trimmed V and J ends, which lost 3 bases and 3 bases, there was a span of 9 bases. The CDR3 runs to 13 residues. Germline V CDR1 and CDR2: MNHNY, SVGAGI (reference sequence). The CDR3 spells CASSYGQSYEQYF. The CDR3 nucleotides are TGTGCCAGCAGTTATGGGCAGAGCTACGAGCAGTACTTC.

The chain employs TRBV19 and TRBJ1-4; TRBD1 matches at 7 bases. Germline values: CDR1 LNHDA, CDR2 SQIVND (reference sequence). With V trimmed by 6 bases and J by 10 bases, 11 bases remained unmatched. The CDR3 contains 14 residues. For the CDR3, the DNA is TGTGCCAGTAGAGACAGGGCCTCCTCGGGAAAACTGTTTTTT. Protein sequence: CASRDRASSGKLFF.

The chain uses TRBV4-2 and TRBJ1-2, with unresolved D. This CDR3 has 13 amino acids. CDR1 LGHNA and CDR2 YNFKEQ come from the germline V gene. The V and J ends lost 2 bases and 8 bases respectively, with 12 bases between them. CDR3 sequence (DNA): TGTGCCAGCAGCCAATTAGCGGGAGGGGGCTACACCTTC. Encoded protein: CASSQLAGGGYTF.

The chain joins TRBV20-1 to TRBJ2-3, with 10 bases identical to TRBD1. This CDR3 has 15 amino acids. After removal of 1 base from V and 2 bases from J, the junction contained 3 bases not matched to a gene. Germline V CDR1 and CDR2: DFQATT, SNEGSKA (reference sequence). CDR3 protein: CSARAGQGDTDTQYF. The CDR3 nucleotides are TGCAGTGCTAGAGCCGGACAGGGGGACACAGATACGCAGTATTTT.

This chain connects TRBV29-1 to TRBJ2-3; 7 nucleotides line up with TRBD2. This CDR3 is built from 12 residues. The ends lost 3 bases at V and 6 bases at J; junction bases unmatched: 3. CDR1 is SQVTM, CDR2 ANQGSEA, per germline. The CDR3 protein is CSVDRGVDTQYF. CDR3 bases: TGCAGCGTTGACCGGGGGGTGGATACGCAGTATTTT.

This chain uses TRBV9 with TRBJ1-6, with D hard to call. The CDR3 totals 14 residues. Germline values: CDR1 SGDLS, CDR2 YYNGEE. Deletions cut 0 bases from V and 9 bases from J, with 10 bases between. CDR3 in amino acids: CASSVGPAASPLHF. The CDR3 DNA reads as TGTGCCAGCAGCGTAGGCCCGGCGGCTTCACCCCTCCACTTT.